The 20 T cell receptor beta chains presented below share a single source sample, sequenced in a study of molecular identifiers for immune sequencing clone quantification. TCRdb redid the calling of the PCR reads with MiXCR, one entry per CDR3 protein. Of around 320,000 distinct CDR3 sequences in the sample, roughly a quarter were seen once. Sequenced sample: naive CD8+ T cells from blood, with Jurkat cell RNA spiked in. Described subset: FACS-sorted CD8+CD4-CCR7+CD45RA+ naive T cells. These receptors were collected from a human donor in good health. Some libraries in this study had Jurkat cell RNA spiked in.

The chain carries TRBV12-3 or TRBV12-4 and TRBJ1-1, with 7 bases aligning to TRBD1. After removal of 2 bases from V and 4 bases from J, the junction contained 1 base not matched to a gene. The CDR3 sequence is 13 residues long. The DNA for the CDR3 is TGTGCCAGCAGTTTAAAGGGGGCCACTGAAGCTTTCTTT. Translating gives CASSLKGATEAFF.

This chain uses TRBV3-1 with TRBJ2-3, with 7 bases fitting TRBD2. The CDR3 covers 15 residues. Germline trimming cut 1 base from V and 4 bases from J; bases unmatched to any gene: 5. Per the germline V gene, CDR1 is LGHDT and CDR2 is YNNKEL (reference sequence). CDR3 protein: CASSQAAGSPDTQYF. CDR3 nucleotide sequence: TGTGCCAGCAGCCAAGCAGCGGGATCCCCAGATACGCAGTATTTT.

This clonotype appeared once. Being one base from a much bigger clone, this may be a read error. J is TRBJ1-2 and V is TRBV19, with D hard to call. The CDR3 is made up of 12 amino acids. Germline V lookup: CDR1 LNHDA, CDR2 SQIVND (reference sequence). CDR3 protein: CASSQANYGYAF. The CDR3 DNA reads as TGTGCCAGTAGTCAAGCTAACTATGGCTACGCCTTC. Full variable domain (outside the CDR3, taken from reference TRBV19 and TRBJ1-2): DGGITQSPKYLFRKEGQNVTLSCEQNLNHDAMYWYRQDPGQGLRLIYYSQIVNDFQKGDIAEGYSVSREKKESFPLTVTSAQKNPTAFYLCASSQANYGYAFGSGTRLTVV.

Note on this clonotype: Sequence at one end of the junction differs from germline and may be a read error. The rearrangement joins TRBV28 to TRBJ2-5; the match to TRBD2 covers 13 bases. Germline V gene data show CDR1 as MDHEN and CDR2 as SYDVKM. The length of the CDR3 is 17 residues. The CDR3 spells CTSSPRTSGSLRETQYF. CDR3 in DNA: TGTACCAGCAGTCCCAGGACTAGCGGGAGTCTGAGAGAGACCCAGTACTTC.

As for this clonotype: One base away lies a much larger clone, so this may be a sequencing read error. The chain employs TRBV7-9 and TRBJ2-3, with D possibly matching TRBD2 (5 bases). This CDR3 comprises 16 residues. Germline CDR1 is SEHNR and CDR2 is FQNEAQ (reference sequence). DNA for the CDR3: TGTGCCAGCAGCTCGTCGCGGCTGGGGAGCACAGAGACGCAGTATTTT. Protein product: CASSSSRLGSTETQYF.

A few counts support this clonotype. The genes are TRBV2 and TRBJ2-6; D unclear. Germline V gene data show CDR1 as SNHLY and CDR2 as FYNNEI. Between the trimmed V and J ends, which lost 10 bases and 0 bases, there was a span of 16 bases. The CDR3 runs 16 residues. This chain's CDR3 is CATLTVPDSGANVLTF. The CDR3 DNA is TGTGCCACTTTGACGGTTCCTGACTCTGGGGCCAACGTCCTGACTTTC.

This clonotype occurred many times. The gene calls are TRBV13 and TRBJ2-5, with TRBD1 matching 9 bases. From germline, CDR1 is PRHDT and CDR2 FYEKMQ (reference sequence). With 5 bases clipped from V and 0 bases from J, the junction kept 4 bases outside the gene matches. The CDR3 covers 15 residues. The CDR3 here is CASSARTGDQETQYF. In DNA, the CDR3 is TGTGCCAGCAGCGCAAGGACAGGGGACCAAGAGACCCAGTACTTC.

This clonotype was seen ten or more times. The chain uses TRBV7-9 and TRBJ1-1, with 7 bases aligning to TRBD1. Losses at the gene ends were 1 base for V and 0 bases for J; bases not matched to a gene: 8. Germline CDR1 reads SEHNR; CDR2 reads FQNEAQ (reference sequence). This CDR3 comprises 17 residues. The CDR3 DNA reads TGTGCCAGCAGCTTAGAGGTGAGAGGGGGCATGAACACTGAAGCTTTCTTT. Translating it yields CASSLEVRGGMNTEAFF.

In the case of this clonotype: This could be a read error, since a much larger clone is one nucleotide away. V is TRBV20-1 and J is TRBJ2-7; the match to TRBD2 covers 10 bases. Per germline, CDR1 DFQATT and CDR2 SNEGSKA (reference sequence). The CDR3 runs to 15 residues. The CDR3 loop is CSASSSGGLSCEQYF. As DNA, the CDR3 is TGCAGTGCTAGCTCTAGCGGGGGTCTCTCCTGCGAGCAGTACTTC.

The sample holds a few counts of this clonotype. The CDR3 is CASSSRQAYEQYF. DNA of the CDR3: TGTGCCAGCAGTTCCCGACAGGCCTACGAGCAGTACTTC. The chain combines TRBV12-3 or TRBV12-4 with TRBJ2-7; perhaps TRBD1 as D (6 bases). Trimming took off 4 bases at V and 2 bases at J, with 9 bases between the two ends. The CDR3 has 13 amino acids.

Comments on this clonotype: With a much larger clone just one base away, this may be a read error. As DNA, the CDR3 is TGTGCCAGCAGCCGTGACAGATGGAACACCGGGGAGCTGTTTTTT. Encoded protein: CASSRDRWNTGELFF. The rearrangement links TRBV7-9 to TRBJ2-2; tentative D call: TRBD1 (5 bases). Looked up from germline, CDR1 is SEHNR and CDR2 is FQNEAQ (reference sequence). The CDR3 is made up of 15 amino acids. V lost 5 bases, J lost 1 base, and 11 bases lay in between.

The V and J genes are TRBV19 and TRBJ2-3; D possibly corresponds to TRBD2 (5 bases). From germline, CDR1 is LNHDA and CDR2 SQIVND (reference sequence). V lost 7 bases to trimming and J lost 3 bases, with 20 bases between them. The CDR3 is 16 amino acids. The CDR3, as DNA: TGTGCCAGTAATATGAGGGCCGGCGGGCTGACAGATACGCAGTATTTT. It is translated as CASNMRAGGLTDTQYF.

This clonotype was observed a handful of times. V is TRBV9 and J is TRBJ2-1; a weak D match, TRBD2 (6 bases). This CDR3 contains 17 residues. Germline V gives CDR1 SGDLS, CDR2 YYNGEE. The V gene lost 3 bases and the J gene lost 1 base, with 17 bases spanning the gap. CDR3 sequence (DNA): TGTGCCAGCAGCGGATCCCACGGGAGTAGGTCCTACAATGAGCAGTTCTTC. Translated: CASSGSHGSRSYNEQFF.

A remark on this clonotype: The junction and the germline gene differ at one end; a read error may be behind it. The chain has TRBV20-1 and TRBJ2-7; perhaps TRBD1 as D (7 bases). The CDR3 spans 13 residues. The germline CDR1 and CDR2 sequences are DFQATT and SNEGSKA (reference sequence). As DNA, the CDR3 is TGCAGTGCACATACAGGGGAGGAGTACGGGCAGTACTTC. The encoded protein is CSAHTGEEYGQYF.

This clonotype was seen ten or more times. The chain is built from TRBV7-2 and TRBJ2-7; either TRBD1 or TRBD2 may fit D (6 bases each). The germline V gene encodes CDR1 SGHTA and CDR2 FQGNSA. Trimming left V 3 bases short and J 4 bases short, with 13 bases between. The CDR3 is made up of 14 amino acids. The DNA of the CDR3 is TGTGCCAGCAGCTTTGGGGGCGCGGGATACGAGCAGTACTTC. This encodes CASSFGGAGYEQYF.

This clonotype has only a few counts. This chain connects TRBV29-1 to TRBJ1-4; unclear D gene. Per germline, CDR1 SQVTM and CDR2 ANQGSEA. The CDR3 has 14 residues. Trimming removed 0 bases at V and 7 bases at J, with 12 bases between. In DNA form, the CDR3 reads TGCAGCGTTGAAGATCCGGATAGTAGTGAAAAACTGTTTTTT. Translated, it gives CSVEDPDSSEKLFF. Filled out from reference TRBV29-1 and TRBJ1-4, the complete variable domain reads SAVISQKPSRDICQRGTSLTIQCQVDSQVTMMFWYRQQPGQSLTLIATANQGSEATYESGFVIDKFPISRPNLTFSTLTVSNMSPEDSSIYLCSVEDPDSSEKLFFGSGTQLSVL.

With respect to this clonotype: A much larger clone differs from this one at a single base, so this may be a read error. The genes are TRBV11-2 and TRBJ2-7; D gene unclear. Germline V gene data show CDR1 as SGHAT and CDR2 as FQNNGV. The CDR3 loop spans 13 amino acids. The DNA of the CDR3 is TGTGCCAGCAGCCCAAGCCCAAACTACGCGCAGTACTTC. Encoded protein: CASSPSPNYAQYF. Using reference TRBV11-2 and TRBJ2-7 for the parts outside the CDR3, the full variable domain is EAGVAQSPRYKIIEKRQSVAFWCNPISGHATLYWYQQILGQGPKLLIQFQNNGVVDDSQLPKDRFSAERLKGVDSTLKIQPAKLEDSAVYLCASSPSPNYAQYFGPGTRLTVT.

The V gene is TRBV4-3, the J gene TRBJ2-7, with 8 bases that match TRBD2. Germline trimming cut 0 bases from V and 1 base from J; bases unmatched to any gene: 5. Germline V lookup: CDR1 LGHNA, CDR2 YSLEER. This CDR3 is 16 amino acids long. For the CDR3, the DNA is TGCGCCAGCAGCCAAGATTGGGGACTAGGGTCCTACGAGCAGTACTTC. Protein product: CASSQDWGLGSYEQYF.

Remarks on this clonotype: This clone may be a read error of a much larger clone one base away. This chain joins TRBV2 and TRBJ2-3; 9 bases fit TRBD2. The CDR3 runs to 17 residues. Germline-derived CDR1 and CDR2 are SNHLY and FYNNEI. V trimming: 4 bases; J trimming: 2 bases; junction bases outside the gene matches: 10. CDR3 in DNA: TGTGCCAGCAGTGCCTGGACTAGCGTGAGAGTCACAGATACGCAGTATTTT. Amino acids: CASSAWTSVRVTDTQYF. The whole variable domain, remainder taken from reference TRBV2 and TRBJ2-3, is EPEVTQTPSHQVTQMGQEVILRCVPISNHLYFYWYRQILGQKVEFLVSFYNNEISEKSEIFDDQFSVERPDGSNFTLKIRSTKLEDSAMYFCASSAWTSVRVTDTQYFGPGTRLTVL.

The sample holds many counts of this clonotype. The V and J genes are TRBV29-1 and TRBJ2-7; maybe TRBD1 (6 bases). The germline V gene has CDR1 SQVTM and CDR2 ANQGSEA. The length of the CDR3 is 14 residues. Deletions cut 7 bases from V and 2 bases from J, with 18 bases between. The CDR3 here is CSGLSGHNPYEQYF. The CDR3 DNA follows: TGCAGCGGACTTTCGGGACACAATCCCTACGAGCAGTACTTC.